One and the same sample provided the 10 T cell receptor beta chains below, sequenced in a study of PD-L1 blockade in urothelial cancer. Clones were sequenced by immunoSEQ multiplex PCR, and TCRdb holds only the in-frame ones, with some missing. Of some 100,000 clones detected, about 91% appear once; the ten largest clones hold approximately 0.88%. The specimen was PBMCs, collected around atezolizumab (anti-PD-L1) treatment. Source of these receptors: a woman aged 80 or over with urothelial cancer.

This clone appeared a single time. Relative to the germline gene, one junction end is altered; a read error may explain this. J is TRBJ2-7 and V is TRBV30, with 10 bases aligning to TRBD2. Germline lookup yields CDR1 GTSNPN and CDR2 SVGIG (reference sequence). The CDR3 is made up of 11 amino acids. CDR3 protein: CAWSVPGLAHF. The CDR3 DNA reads TGTGCCTGGAGTGTTCCGGGACTAGCGCACTTC.

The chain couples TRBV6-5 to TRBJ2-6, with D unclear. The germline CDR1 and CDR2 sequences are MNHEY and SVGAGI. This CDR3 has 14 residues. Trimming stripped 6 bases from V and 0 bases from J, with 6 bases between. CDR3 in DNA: TGTGCCAGCAGGAGCCGCTCTGGGGCCAACGTCCTGACTTTC. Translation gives CASRSRSGANVLTF.

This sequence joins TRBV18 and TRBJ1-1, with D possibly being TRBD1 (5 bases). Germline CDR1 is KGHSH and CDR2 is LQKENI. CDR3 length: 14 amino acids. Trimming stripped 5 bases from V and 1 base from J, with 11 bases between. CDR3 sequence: CASSKGRENTEAFF. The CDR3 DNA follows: TGTGCCAGCTCAAAAGGCAGGGAGAACACTGAAGCTTTCTTT.

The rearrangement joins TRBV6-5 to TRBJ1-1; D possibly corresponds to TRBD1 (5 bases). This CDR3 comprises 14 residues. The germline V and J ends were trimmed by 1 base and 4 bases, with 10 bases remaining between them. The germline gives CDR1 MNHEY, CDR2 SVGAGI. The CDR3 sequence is CASSYFGGGTEAFF. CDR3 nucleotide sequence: TGTGCCAGCAGTTACTTTGGGGGAGGCACTGAAGCTTTCTTT.

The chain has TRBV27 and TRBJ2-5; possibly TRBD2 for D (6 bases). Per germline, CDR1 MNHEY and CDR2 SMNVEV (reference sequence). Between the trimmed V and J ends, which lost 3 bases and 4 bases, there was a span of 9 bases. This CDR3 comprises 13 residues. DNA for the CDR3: TGTGCCAGCAGTTTGGAGGGTCGAGAGACCCAGTACTTC. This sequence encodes CASSLEGRETQYF.

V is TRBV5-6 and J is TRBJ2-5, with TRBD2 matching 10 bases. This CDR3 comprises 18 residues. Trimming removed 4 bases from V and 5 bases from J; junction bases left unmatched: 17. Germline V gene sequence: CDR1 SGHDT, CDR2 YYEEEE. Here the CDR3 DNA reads TGTGCCAGCAGCCCCCCTCCCGGGACTAGCGCTCGTGGGGAGACCCAGTACTTC. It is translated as CASSPPPGTSARGETQYF.

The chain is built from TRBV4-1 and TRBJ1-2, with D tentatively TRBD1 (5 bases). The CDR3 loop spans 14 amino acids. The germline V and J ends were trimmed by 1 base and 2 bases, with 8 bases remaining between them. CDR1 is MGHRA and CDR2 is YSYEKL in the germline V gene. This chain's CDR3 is CASSQGQWNYGYTF. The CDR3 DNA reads TGCGCCAGCAGCCAAGGACAGTGGAACTATGGCTACACCTTC.

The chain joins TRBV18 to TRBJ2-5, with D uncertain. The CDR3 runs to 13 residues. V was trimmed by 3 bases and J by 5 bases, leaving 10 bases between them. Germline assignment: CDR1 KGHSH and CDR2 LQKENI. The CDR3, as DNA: TGTGCCAGCTCACCCCCTCTCGCGGAGACCCAGTACTTC. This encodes CASSPPLAETQYF. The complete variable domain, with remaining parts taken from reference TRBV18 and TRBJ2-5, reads NAGVMQNPRHLVRRRGQEARLRCSPMKGHSHVYWYRQLPEEGLKFMVYLQKENIIDESGMPKERFSAEFPKEGPSILRIQQVVRGDSAAYFCASSPPLAETQYFGPGTRLLVL.

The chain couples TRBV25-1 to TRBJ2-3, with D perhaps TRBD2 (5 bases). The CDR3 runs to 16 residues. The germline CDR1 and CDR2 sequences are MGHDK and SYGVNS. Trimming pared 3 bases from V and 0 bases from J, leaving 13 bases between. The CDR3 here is CASSDRYGKSTDTQYF. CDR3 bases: TGTGCCAGCAGTGATCGATACGGGAAAAGCACAGATACGCAGTATTTT.

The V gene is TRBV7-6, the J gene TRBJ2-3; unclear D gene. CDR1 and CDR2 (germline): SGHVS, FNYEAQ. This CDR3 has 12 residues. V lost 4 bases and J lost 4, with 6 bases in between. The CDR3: CASSSFADTQYF. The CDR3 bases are TGTGCCAGCAGCTCCTTCGCAGATACGCAGTATTTT.